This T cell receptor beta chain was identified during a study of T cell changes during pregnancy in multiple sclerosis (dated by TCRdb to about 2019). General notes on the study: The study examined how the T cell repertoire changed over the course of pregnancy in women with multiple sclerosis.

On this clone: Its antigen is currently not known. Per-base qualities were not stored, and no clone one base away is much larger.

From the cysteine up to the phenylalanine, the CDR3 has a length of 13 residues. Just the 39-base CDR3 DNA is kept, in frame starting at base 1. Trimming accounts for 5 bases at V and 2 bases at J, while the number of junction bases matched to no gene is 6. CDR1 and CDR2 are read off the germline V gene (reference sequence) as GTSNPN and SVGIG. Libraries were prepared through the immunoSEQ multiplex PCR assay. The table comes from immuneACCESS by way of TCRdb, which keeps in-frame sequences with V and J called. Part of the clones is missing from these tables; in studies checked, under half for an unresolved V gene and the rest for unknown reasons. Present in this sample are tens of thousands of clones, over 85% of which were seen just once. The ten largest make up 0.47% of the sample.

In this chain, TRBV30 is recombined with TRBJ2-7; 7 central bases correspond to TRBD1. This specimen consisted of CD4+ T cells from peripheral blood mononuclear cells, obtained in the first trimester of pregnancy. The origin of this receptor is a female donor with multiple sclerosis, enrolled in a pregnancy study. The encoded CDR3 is CAWSTGTPYEQYF. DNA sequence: TGTGCCTGGTCGACAGGGACCCCCTACGAGCAGTACTTC.